Sequencing of this TCR beta chain was carried out in a study of human T cells and chemical hapten exposure. The V and J ends lost 9 bases and 0 bases, in that order; junction bases with no gene match: 11. This CDR3 is built from 16 residues. The germline V gene encodes CDR1 LNHDA and CDR2 SQIVND (reference sequence). TCRdb used MiXCR to reprocess the RACE reads, holding one entry per CDR3 protein. The repertoire includes 60,000 to 65,000 distinct CDR3 sequences, approximately 11% of them detected once, and less than 2.5% sits in the top ten. The time point was: patch test 3, about 24 weeks after DPC sensitization. Treatment of the sample: therapeutic diphenylcyclopropenone sensitization with weekly scalp DPC.

The clonotype comes from a woman aged 25-40 years with alopecia areata. Some clones in this sample may be carry-over from other donors' samples. The sample here was whole blood, taken in connection with sensitization to the hapten diphenylcyclopropenone (DPC). This rearrangement joins TRBV19 to TRBJ2-4, with 7 nucleotides matching TRBD2. Written as DNA, the CDR3 is TGTGCCAGCAAGGCGGCTAGCGGCTTAGCCAAAAACATTCAGTACTTC. It yields the protein CASKAASGLAKNIQYF.